The clone carrying this T cell receptor (beta chain) was recorded many times. Antigen specificity is unknown. A single record per CDR3 protein comes from TCRdb applying MiXCR to the 5' RACE reads. Here the sample spans about 74,000 distinct CDR3 sequences, 5.2% being singletons. The data were taken from a study of neurological immune-mediated disorders. This CDR3 has 14 residues. The germline V and J ends were trimmed by 5 bases and 8 bases, with 15 bases remaining between them. The germline gives CDR1 SGHAT, CDR2 FQNNGV. Notes on the study in general: Patients with HTLV-1-associated myelopathy showed the most TCR clonal expansion. Those with multiple sclerosis showed the least, falling below healthy controls.

J is TRBJ2-2 and V is TRBV11-2, with D possibly being TRBD1 (6 bases). The receptor was derived from a man between 18 and 29 years old with multiple sclerosis. Specimen: PBMCs. CDR3 loop: CASSPGQPVGELFF. The DNA of the CDR3 is TGTGCCAGCAGCCCAGGACAGCCAGTTGGGGAGCTGTTTTTT.